This T cell receptor (beta chain) was sequenced for a study of blood T cell repertoires in COVID-19. Study overall: Sources were T cells, B-cell-depleted T cells, or PBMCs; the material itself was cDNA or gDNA.

V gave up 6 bases and J gave up 9 bases; unmatched junction bases: 6. This CDR3 has 13 amino acids. The germline CDR1 and CDR2 sequences are MDHEN and SYDVKM. The authors' processing: Reference gene primer amplification gave estimated nucleated cell counts. Assay: immunoSEQ multiplex PCR; the TCRdb copy retains only in-frame clones and omits some. D and trimming were read from the DNA, whereas the V and J calls and clone size are those reported in that table. The sample lists 200,000 to 250,000 clones, about 80% occurring once. This TCR came from a woman between 45 and 60 years old with acute or convalescent COVID-19. The V and J genes are TRBV28 and TRBJ2-1; 9 bases map to TRBD1. Sequencing used peripheral blood. The CDR3 loop is CASSPTGGSEQFF. The CDR3 coding sequence is TGTGCCAGCAGCCCTACAGGGGGCAGTGAGCAGTTCTTC.